Presented here are 2 T cell receptor beta chains from one specimen sequenced in a study of neoadjuvant anti-PD-1 for oral cavity cancer. Using immunoSEQ multiplex PCR, the repertoire was profiled, and TCRdb retains in-frame clones only, with some absent. The sample comprises nearly 15,000 clones, 35% to 40% of which are singletons, and about two fifths rests with the top ten. Documented time point: after neoadjuvant nivolumab, at surgical resection. The sequencing used tumor tissue, collected after nivolumab (anti-PD-1) treatment. Receptors originate from a person aged 35 to 85 with oral cavity squamous cell carcinoma.

A few counts support this clone. The chain has TRBV5-8 and TRBJ2-3, with a weak D call TRBD1 (5 bases). The V and J ends lost 0 bases and 0 bases respectively, with 14 bases between them. Germline lookup yields CDR1 SGHTS and CDR2 YDEGEE. The CDR3 length is 17 residues. The CDR3 DNA is TGTGCCAGCAGCTTGGCCGTTACAGGCCGAAGCACAGATACGCAGTATTTT. Encoded protein: CASSLAVTGRSTDTQYF.

The chain combines TRBV7-8 with TRBJ2-2; D unresolved. The CDR3 runs to 16 residues. V was trimmed by 4 bases and J by 0 bases, leaving 12 bases between them. From germline, CDR1 is SGHVS and CDR2 FQNEAQ. The CDR3 nucleotides read TGTGCCAGCAGCTCAAAGACACATCCGAACACCGGGGAGCTGTTTTTT. It translates to CASSSKTHPNTGELFF.